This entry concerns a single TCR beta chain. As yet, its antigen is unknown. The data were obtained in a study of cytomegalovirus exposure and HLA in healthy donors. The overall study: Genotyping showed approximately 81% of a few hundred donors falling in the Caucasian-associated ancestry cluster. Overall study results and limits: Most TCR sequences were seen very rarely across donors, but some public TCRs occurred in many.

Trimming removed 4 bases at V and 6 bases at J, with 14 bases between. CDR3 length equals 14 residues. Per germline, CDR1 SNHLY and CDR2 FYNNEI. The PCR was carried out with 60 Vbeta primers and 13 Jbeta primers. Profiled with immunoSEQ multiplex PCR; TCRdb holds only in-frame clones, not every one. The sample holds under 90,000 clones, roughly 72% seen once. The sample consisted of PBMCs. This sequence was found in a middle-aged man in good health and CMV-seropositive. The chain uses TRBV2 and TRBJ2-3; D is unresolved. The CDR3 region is CASSVVRFEDTQYF. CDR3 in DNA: TGTGCCAGCAGTGTGGTCAGGTTCGAGGATACGCAGTATTTT.